A single sample gave rise to the 20 T cell receptor beta chains below, sequenced in a study of identical twins. TCRdb re-called the 5' RACE reads through MiXCR, storing one row per CDR3 protein. The repertoire holds about 520,000 distinct CDR3 sequences, with about 20% as singletons. Separately, the same data were catalogued under a study of T cells expressing NK-cell markers.

The sequenced sample consisted of CD4+ T cells sorted from blood. These receptors were taken from a woman aged 18-35 years in good health.

This chain joins TRBV11-2 and TRBJ2-3; 10 positions agree with TRBD2. There are 18 residues in the CDR3. The ends lost 2 bases at V and 4 bases at J; junction bases unmatched: 12. Germline values: CDR1 SGHAT, CDR2 FQNNGV. CDR3 sequence (DNA): TGTGCCAGCAGCTTAAGAGAGCGGGAGGGCCTAGGGTCAGATACGCAGTATTTT. Encoded protein: CASSLREREGLGSDTQYF.

The V and J genes are TRBV14 and TRBJ1-2, with D possibly matching TRBD1 (5 bases). The ends were cut back, 5 bases at V and 8 bases at J, with 15 bases in the middle. This CDR3 is built from 13 residues. The germline gives CDR1 SGHDN, CDR2 FVKESK. CDR3 in amino acids: CASSTLGRGGYTF. The CDR3 nucleotides read TGTGCCAGCAGCACCCTCGGCCGGGGCGGCTACACCTTC.

The J gene is TRBJ2-5, the V gene TRBV12-5; 7 bases agree with TRBD2. After removal of 4 bases from V and 1 base from J, the junction contained 0 bases not matched to a gene. Per germline, CDR1 LGHNT and CDR2 FRNRAP. This CDR3 comprises 13 residues. The CDR3 DNA sequence: TGTGCTAGTGGTTCTAGCGGCCAAGAGACCCAGTACTTC. Encoded protein: CASGSSGQETQYF.

J is TRBJ1-6 and V is TRBV5-1; 7 bases agree with TRBD1. V lost 5 bases and J lost 5; bases outside the gene matches: 4. CDR3 length: 14 residues. Germline assignment: CDR1 SGHRS and CDR2 YFSETQ. The CDR3 loop is CASRPGQHNSPLHF. For the CDR3, the DNA is TGCGCCAGCAGGCCGGGACAGCATAATTCACCCCTCCACTTT.

This clonotype was seen a handful of times. The chain combines TRBV7-9 with TRBJ2-3, with D hard to call. The CDR3 length is 13 residues. In germline, CDR1 is SEHNR, CDR2 FQNEAQ (reference sequence). Deletions cut 3 bases from V and 3 bases from J, with 7 bases between. The CDR3 bases are TGTGCCAGCAGCTTTTTGGAAACAGATACGCAGTATTTT. This sequence encodes CASSFLETDTQYF.

The gene calls are TRBV20-1 and TRBJ2-7; no clear D. Germline V gene data show CDR1 as DFQATT and CDR2 as SNEGSKA (reference sequence). Trimming pared 3 bases from V and 5 bases from J, leaving 14 bases between. The CDR3 sequence is 13 residues long. The CDR3: CSASGYGGDEQYF. In DNA form, the CDR3 reads TGCAGTGCTAGTGGGTATGGTGGGGACGAGCAGTACTTC.

This clonotype turned up a few times. This chain connects TRBV10-1 to TRBJ2-5; 7 positions match TRBD2. The CDR3 consists of 14 residues. CDR1 and CDR2 from the germline V gene are WNHNN and SYGVQD (reference sequence). The ends lost 5 bases at V and 2 bases at J; junction bases unmatched: 5. The CDR3 DNA sequence: TGCGCCAGCAGTTCCGCAGCGGGGCAAGAGACCCAGTACTTC. As protein: CASSSAAGQETQYF.

This rearrangement joins TRBV5-1 to TRBJ2-1; TRBD2 aligns across 7 bases. This CDR3 region has 17 residues. Germline CDR1 and CDR2: SGHRS and YFSETQ. The V segment lost 2 bases and the J segment 8 bases; nucleotides outside the gene matches: 16. CDR3 DNA: TGCGCCAGCAGCTTTTTGGGTGGCGGGAGCTCACCCGATGAGCAGTTCTTC. This translates into CASSFLGGGSSPDEQFF.

The sample holds a few counts of this clonotype. The chain couples TRBV6-1 to TRBJ2-3; TRBD2 might be the D (6 bases). V lost 6 bases and J 2 bases, leaving 18 bases between the germline ends. This CDR3 is 16 amino acids long. Germline CDR1 reads MNHNS; CDR2 reads SASEGT. The DNA for the CDR3 is TGTGCCAGCAGCCGTCAACTAGCTCCGTACACAGATACGCAGTATTTT. Amino acid sequence: CASSRQLAPYTDTQYF.

This clonotype was recorded a few times. The genes are TRBV12-5 and TRBJ2-5; TRBD1 aligns across 7 bases. The germline CDR1 and CDR2 sequences are LGHNT and FRNRAP. The length of the CDR3 is 13 residues. V shed 5 bases, J shed 2 bases, and the junction held 2 bases outside the gene matches. CDR3 bases: TGTGCTAGTGGTCCGGGACAGCAAGAGACCCAGTACTTC. This translates into CASGPGQQETQYF.

The chain carries TRBV6-5 and TRBJ1-2; 9 bases match TRBD1. Germline V lookup: CDR1 MNHEY, CDR2 SVGAGI. The V segment lost 2 bases and the J segment 5 bases; nucleotides outside the gene matches: 3. There are 14 residues in the CDR3. CDR3 nucleotides: TGTGCCAGCAGTTACCAGGACAGGGGTTATGGCTACACCTTC. This sequence encodes CASSYQDRGYGYTF.

CDR3 sequence (DNA): TGTGCCACCAGCAACGGGAGGGGTACAGATACGCAGTATTTT. Translated, it gives CATSNGRGTDTQYF. This sequence joins TRBV15 and TRBJ2-3; 8 nucleotides agree with TRBD2. The length of the CDR3 is 14 residues. Trimming at V came to 4 bases and at J to 3 bases, leaving 3 bases not matched to a gene. Germline V gives CDR1 LNHNV, CDR2 YYDKDF (reference sequence). Full variable domain (rest looked up from reference TRBV15 and TRBJ2-3): DAMVIQNPRYQVTQFGKPVTLSCSQTLNHNVMYWYQQKSSQAPKLLFHYYDKDFNNEADTPDNFQSRRPNTSFCFLDIRSPGLGDTAMYLCATSNGRGTDTQYFGPGTRLTVL.

This rearrangement joins TRBV6-1 to TRBJ2-5; D possibly uses TRBD1 or TRBD2 (5 bases each). V was trimmed by 8 bases and J by 14 bases, leaving 27 bases between them. Germline CDR1 MNHNS, CDR2 SASEGT. The CDR3 runs to 14 residues. The CDR3 is CASVERLAQGVVYF. CDR3 nucleotide sequence: TGTGCCAGCGTAGAGAGGCTAGCCCAGGGAGTAGTATACTTC.

This clonotype was seen only a few times. The chain couples TRBV12-3 or TRBV12-4 to TRBJ1-6; unclear D gene. Between the trimmed V and J ends, which lost 5 bases and 5 bases, there was a span of 19 bases. The CDR3 spans 17 residues. The CDR3 nucleotides read TGTGCCAGCAGTCCAGCGGCCAGGTTAACCCATAATTCACCCCTCCACTTT. Translation gives CASSPAARLTHNSPLHF.

The V gene is TRBV6-1, the J gene TRBJ1-1, with D maybe TRBD1 (6 bases). The CDR3 consists of 15 residues. V dropped 4 bases and J dropped 5 bases, with 17 bases sitting between them. The germline V gene encodes CDR1 MNHNS and CDR2 SASEGT. DNA for the CDR3: TGTGCCAGCAGTGGAAATATACAGGGAAGGACTGAAGCTTTCTTT. Translated, it gives CASSGNIQGRTEAFF.

In its sample, this clonotype was seen a few times. The chain joins TRBV5-1 to TRBJ2-5; TRBD2 matches at 7 bases. This CDR3 comprises 14 residues. Germline trimming cut 5 bases from V and 2 bases from J; bases unmatched to any gene: 6. Germline assignment: CDR1 SGHRS and CDR2 YFSETQ. CDR3 coding DNA: TGCGCCAGCAGGCGGGGGTTGTCGCAAGAGACCCAGTACTTC. This sequence encodes CASRRGLSQETQYF.

The CDR3 nucleotides are TGTGCCAGCCATACACGTGGGCCAAACACCGGGGAGCTGTTTTTT. Amino acid sequence: CASHTRGPNTGELFF. V gene TRBV7-2 combines with J gene TRBJ2-2; the D is unclear. The CDR3 runs to 15 residues. Per germline, CDR1 SGHTA and CDR2 FQGNSA. V lost 8 bases, J lost 2 bases, and 15 bases lay in between.

This clonotype was counted only a few times. The DNA for the CDR3 is TGCGCCAGCAGTGAACAGGCTTCGGGTGGAAACACCATATATTTT. Amino acid sequence: CASSEQASGGNTIYF. This sequence joins TRBV10-2 and TRBJ1-3; a possible D gene is TRBD1 (5 bases). The CDR3 covers 15 residues. Trimming pared 3 bases from V and 3 bases from J, leaving 12 bases between. Germline CDR1 is WSHSY and CDR2 is SAAADI.

This chain connects TRBV10-3 to TRBJ2-1, with D possibly TRBD2 on 5 matching bases. The CDR3 length is 14 residues. With 8 bases removed from V and 0 bases from J, the gap between germline ends came to 11 bases. Germline lookup yields CDR1 ENHRY and CDR2 SYGVKD. The CDR3 sequence is CAISGSLSYNEQFF. CDR3 nucleotide sequence: TGTGCCATCTCGGGGTCCCTCTCCTACAATGAGCAGTTCTTC.

A few counts support this clonotype. V and J are TRBV29-1 and TRBJ1-1; D is ambiguous. Germline CDR1 is SQVTM and CDR2 is ANQGSEA. V lost 6 bases and J 1 base, leaving 12 bases between the germline ends. The CDR3 loop spans 13 amino acids. The CDR3: CSVLREWNTEAFF. For the CDR3, the DNA is TGCAGCGTCCTAAGGGAGTGGAACACTGAAGCTTTCTTT. The complete variable domain, with remaining parts taken from reference TRBV29-1 and TRBJ1-1, reads SAVISQKPSRDICQRGTSLTIQCQVDSQVTMMFWYRQQPGQSLTLIATANQGSEATYESGFVIDKFPISRPNLTFSTLTVSNMSPEDSSIYLCSVLREWNTEAFFGQGTRLTVV.